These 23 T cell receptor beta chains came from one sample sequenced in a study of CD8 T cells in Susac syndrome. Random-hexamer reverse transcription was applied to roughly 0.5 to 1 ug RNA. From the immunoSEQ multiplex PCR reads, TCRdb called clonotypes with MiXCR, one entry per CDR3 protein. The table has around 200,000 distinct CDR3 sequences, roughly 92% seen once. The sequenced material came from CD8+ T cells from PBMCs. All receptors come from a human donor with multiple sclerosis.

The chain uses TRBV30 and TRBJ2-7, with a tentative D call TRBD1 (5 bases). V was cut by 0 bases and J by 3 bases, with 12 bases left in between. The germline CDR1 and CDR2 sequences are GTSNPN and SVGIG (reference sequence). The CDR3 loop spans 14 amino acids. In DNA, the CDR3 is TGTGCCTGGAGTGTTCTCGCAGACAGCTACGAGCAGTACTTC. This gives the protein CAWSVLADSYEQYF.

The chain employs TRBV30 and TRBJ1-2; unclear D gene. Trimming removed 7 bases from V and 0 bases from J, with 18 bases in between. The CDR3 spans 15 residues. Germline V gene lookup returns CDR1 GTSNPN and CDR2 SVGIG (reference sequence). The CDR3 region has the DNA TGTGCCTTCCCGGACGGTGGTGGAGCTAACTATGGCTACACCTTC. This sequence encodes CAFPDGGGANYGYTF.

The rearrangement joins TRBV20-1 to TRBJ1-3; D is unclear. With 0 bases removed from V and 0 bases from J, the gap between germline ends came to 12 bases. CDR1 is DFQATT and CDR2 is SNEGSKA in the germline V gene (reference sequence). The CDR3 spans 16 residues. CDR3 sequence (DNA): TGCAGTGCTAGAGACGGCAACGCGTACTCTGGAAACACCATATATTTT. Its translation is CSARDGNAYSGNTIYF.

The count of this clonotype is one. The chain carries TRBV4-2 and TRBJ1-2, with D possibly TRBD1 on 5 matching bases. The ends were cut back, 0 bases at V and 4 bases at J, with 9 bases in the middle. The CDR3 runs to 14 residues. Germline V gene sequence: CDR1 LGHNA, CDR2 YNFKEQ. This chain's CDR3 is CASSQDDGTYGYTF. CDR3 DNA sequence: TGTGCCAGCAGCCAAGATGACGGGACCTATGGCTACACCTTC.

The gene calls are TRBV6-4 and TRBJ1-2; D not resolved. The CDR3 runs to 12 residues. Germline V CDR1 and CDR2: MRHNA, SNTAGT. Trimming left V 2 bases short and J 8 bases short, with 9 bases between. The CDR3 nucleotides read TGTGCCAGCAGTGACGGCGCAGCCGGCTACACCTTC. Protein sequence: CASSDGAAGYTF.

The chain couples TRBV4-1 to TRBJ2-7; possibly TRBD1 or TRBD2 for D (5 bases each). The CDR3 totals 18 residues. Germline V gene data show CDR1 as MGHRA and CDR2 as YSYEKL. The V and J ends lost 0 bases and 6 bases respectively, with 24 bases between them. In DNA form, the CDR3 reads TGCGCCAGCAGCCAAGAACCCGGGACGTACCCCCTCGTTAGCGAGCAGTACTTC. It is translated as CASSQEPGTYPLVSEQYF.

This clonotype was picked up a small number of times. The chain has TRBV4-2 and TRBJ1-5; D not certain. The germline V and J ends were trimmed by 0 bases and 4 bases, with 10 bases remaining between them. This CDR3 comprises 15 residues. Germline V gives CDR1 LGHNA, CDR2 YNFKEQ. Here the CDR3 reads CASSQDSGVNQPQHF. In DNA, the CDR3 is TGTGCCAGCAGCCAAGATTCTGGCGTGAATCAGCCCCAGCATTTT.

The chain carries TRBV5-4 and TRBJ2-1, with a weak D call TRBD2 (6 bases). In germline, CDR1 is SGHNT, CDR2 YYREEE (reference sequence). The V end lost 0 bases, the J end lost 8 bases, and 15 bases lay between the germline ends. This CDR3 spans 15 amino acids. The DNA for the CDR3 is TGTGCCAGCAGCTTGGAGCCGGGAGTGGTGGATGAGCAGTTCTTC. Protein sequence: CASSLEPGVVDEQFF.

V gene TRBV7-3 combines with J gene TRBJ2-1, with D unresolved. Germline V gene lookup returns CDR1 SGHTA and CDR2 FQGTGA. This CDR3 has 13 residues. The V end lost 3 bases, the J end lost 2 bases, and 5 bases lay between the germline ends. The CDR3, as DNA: TGTGCCAGCAGCTTCGGGCCCTACAATGAGCAGTTCTTC. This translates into CASSFGPYNEQFF.

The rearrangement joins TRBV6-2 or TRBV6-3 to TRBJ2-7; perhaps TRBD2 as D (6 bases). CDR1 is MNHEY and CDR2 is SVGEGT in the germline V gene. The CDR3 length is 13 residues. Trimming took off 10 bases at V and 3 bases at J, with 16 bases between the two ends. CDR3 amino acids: CATGTRLLYEQYF. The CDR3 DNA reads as TGTGCCACCGGGACTCGACTCCTCTACGAGCAGTACTTC.

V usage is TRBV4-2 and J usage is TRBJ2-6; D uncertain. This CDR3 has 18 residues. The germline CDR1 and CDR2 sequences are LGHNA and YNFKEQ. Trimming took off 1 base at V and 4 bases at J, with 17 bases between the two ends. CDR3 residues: CASSQGPGPSVGANVLTF. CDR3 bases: TGTGCCAGCAGCCAAGGCCCAGGCCCAAGTGTGGGGGCCAACGTCCTGACTTTC.

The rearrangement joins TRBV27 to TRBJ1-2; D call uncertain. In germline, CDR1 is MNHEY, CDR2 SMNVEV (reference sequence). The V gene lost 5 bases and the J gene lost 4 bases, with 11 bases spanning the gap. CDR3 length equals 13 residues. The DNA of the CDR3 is TGTGCCAGCAGTCCTTCGACACTCTATGGCTACACCTTC. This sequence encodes CASSPSTLYGYTF.

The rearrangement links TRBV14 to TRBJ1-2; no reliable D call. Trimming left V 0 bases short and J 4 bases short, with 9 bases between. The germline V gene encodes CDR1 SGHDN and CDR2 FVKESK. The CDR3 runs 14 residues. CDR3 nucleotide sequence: TGTGCCAGCAGCCAAGACAGGACGGGCTATGGCTACACCTTC. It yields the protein CASSQDRTGYGYTF.

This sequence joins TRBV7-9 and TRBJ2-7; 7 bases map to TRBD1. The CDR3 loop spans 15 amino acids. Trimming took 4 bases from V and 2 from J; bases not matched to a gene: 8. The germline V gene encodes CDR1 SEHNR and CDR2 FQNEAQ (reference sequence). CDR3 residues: CASSSTGTEAYEQYF. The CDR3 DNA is TGTGCCAGCAGCTCCACCGGGACAGAAGCCTACGAGCAGTACTTC.

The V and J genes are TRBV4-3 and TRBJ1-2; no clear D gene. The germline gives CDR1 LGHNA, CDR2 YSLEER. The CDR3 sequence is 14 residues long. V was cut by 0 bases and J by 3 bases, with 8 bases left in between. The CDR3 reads CASSQDSTDYGYTF. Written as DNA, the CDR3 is TGCGCCAGCAGCCAAGATAGTACAGACTATGGCTACACCTTC.

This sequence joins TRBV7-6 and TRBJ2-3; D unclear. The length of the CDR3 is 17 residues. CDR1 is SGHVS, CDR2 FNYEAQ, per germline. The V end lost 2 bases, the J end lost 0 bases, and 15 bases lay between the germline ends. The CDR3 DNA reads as TGTGCCAGCAGCTTATTCGGTGGAAGGAGTAGCACAGATACGCAGTATTTT. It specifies CASSLFGGRSSTDTQYF.

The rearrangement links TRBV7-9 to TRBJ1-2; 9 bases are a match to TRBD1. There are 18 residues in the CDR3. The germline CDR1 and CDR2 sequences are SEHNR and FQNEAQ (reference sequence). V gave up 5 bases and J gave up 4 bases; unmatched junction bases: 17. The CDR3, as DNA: TGTGCCAGCAGCGCTATGGACCACCCCGGGACAGGGACCTATGGCTACACCTTC. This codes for CASSAMDHPGTGTYGYTF.

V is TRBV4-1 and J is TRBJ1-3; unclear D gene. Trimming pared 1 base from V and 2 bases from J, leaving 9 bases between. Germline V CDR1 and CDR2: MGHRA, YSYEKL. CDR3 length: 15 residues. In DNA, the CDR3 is TGCGCCAGCAGCCAAGGGGTCTCGGCTGGAAACACCATATATTTT. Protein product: CASSQGVSAGNTIYF.

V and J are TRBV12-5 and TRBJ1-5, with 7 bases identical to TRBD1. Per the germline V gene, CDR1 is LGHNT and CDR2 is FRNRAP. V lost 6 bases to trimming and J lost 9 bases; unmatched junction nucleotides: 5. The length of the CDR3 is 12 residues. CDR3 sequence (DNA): TGTGCTAGTGGCCTACAGGGGTGGCCCCAGCATTTT. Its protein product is CASGLQGWPQHF.

In nucleotides, the CDR3 is TGTGCCAGCGCCGGGATGCTACCCTACGAGCAGTACTTC. As protein: CASAGMLPYEQYF. The genes are TRBV12-3 or TRBV12-4 and TRBJ2-7, with a possible D match to TRBD2 (5 bases). The CDR3 runs to 13 residues. Deletions cut 8 bases from V and 2 bases from J, with 13 bases between.

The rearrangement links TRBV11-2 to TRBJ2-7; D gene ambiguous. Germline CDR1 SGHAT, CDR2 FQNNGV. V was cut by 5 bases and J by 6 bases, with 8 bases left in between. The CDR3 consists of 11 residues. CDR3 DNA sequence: TGTGCCAGCAGCAACGGCCCCGAGCAGTACTTC. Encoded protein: CASSNGPEQYF.

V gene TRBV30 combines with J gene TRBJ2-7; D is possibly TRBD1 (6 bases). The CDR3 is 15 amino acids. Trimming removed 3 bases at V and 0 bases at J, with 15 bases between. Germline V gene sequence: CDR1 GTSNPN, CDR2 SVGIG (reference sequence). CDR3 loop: CAWSPTGLPSYEQYF. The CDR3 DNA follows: TGTGCCTGGAGCCCTACAGGGCTTCCCTCCTACGAGCAGTACTTC.

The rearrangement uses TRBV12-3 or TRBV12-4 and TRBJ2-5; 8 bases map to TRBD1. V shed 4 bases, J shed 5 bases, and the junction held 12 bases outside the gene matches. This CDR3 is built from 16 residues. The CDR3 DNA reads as TGTGCCAGCAGTTCGACAGGGGACGCCCCGGGTGAGACCCAGTACTTC. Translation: CASSSTGDAPGETQYF.